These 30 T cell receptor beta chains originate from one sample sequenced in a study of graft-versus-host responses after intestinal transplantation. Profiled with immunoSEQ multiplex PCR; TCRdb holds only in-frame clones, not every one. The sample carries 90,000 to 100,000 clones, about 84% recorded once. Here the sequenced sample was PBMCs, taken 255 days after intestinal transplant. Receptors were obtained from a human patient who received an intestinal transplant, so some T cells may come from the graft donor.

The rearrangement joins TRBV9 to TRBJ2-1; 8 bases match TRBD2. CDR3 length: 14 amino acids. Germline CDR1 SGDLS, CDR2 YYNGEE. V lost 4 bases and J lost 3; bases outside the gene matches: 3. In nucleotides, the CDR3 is TGTGCCAGCAGCCCCGGGACTAGCTACAATGAGCAGTTCTTC. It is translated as CASSPGTSYNEQFF. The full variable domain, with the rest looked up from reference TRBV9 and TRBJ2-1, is DSGVTQTPKHLITATGQRVTLRCSPRSGDLSVYWYQQSLDQGLQFLIQYYNGEERAKGNILERFSAQQFPDLHSELNLSSLELGDSALYFCASSPGTSYNEQFFGPGTRLTVL.

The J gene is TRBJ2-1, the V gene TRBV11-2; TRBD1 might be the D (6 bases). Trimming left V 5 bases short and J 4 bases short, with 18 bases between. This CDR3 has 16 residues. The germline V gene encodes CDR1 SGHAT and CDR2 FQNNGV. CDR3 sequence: CASSPRGRGLYNEQFF. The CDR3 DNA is TGTGCCAGCAGCCCAAGGGGGAGAGGTCTATACAATGAGCAGTTCTTC.

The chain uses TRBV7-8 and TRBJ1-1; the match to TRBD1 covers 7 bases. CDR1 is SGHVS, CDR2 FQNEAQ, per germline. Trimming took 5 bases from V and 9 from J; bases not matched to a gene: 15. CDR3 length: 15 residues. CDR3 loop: CASSAIDREPGKAFF. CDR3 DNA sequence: TGTGCCAGCAGCGCGATCGACAGGGAACCGGGGAAAGCTTTCTTT.

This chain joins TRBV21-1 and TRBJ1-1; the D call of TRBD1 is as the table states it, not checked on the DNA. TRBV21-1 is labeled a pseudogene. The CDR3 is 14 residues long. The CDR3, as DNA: TGTGCCAGCAGCAAAGGGGGCGCGAACACTGAAGCTTTCTTT. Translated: CASSKGGANTEAFF.

DNA for the CDR3: TGTGCCAGCAGCTTAGGGCCTAGCGGCCGCACAGATACGCAGTATTTT. This translates into CASSLGPSGRTDTQYF. The chain carries TRBV7-9 and TRBJ2-3; TRBD2 matches at 7 bases. There are 16 residues in the CDR3. With 1 base clipped from V and 1 base from J, the junction kept 5 bases outside the gene matches. In germline, CDR1 is SEHNR, CDR2 FQNEAQ (reference sequence).

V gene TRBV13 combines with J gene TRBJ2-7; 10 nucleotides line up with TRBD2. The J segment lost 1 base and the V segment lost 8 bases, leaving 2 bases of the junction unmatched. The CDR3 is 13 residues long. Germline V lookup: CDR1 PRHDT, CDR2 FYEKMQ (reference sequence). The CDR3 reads CASGTSESYEQYF. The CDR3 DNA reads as TGTGCCAGCGGGACTAGCGAGTCCTACGAGCAGTACTTC.

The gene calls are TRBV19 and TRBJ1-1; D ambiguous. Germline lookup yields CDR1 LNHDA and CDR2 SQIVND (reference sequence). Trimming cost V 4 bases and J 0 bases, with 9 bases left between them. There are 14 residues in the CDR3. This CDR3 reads CASSTERVNTEAFF. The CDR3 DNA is TGTGCCAGTAGTACGGAAAGGGTGAACACTGAAGCTTTCTTT.

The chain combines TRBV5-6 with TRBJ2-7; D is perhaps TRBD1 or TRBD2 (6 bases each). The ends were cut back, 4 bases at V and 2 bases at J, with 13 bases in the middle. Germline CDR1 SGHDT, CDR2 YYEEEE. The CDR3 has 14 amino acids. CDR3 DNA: TGTGCCAGCAGCCGGAGGGGGGTGGCCTACGAGCAGTACGTC. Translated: CASSRRGVAYEQYV.

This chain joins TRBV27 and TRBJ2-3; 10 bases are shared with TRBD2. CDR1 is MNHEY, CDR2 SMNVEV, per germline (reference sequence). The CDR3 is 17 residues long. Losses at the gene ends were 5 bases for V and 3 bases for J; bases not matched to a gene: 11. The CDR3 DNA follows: TGTGCCAGCAGTCGCCGAAATCTAGCGGGAGTAACAGATACGCAGTATTTT. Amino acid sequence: CASSRRNLAGVTDTQYF.

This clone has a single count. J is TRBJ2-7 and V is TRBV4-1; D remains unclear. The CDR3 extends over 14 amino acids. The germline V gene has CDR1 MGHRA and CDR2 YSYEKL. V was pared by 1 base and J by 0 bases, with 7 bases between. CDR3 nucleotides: TGCGCCAGCAGCCAAGGGGGTAGCTCCTACGAGCAGTACTTC. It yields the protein CASSQGGSSYEQYF.

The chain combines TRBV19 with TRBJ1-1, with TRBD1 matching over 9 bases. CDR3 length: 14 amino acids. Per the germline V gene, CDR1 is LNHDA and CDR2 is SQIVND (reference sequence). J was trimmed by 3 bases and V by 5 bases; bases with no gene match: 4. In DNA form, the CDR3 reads TGTGCCAGTAGTGACCGACAGGGGGACACTGAAGCTTTCTTT. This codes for CASSDRQGDTEAFF.

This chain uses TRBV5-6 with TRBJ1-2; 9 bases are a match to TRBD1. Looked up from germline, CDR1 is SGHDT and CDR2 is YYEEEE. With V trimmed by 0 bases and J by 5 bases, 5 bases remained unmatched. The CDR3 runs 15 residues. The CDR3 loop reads CASSLETGGLYGYTF. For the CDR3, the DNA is TGTGCCAGCAGCTTGGAAACAGGGGGCCTATATGGCTACACCTTC.

The CDR3 coding sequence is TGTGCCAGCAGTCCGGGGGGTAGCGGGAGAAGCAACGAGCAGTACTTC. It is translated as CASSPGGSGRSNEQYF. The chain links TRBV2 to TRBJ2-7; TRBD2 matches 9 bases. Per the germline V gene, CDR1 is SNHLY and CDR2 is FYNNEI. V shed 5 bases and J 5 bases; nucleotides not matched to a gene: 13. This CDR3 has 16 amino acids.

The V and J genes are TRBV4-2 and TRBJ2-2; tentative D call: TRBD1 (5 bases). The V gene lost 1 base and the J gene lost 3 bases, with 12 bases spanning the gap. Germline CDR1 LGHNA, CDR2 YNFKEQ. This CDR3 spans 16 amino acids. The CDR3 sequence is CASSQGDMTDTGELFF. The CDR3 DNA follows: TGTGCCAGCAGCCAAGGGGATATGACAGACACCGGGGAGCTGTTTTTT.

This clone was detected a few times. The CDR3 DNA follows: TGTGCCAGCAGCTTGGGAGACAGGAGGCAAGAGACCCAGTACTTC. This gives the protein CASSLGDRRQETQYF. The rearrangement joins TRBV5-4 to TRBJ2-5; tentatively, D is TRBD1 (6 bases). From germline, CDR1 is SGHNT and CDR2 YYREEE (reference sequence). The CDR3 is 15 residues long. V lost 0 bases and J 2 bases, leaving 11 bases between the germline ends.

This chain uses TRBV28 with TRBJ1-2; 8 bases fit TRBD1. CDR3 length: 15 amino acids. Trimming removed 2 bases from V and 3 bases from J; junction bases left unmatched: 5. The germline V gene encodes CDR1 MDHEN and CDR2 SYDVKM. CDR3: CASSLGDRSYYGYTF. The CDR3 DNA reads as TGTGCCAGCAGTTTAGGGGACAGGTCATACTATGGCTACACCTTC.

The CDR3 sequence is CASSPSGAGVPDTQYF. CDR3 DNA sequence: TGTGCCAGCAGCCCCTCCGGAGCGGGGGTCCCAGATACGCAGTATTTT. The rearrangement links TRBV7-9 to TRBJ2-3; 8 bases line up with TRBD2. This CDR3 has 16 amino acids. J was trimmed by 4 bases and V by 5 bases; bases with no gene match: 11. In germline, CDR1 is SEHNR, CDR2 FQNEAQ (reference sequence).

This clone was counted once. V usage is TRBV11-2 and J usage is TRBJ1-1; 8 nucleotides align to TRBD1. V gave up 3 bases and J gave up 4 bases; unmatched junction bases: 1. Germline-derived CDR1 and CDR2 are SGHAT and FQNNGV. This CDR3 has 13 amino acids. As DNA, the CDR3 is TGTGCCAGCAGCTTTACAGGGGGCACTGAAGCTTTCTTT. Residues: CASSFTGGTEAFF.

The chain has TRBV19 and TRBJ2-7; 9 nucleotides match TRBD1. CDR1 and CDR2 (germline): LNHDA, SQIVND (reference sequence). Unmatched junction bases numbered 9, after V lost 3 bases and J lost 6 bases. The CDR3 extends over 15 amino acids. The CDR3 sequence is CASSILAQGASEQYF. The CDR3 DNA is TGTGCCAGTAGTATCCTCGCACAGGGGGCGAGCGAGCAGTACTTC.

The CDR3 DNA sequence: TGCGCCAGCAGCCAAGACTCCCTATTCCGGGACAGGGAGGGAGAGCAGTACTTC. This translates into CASSQDSLFRDREGEQYF. V usage is TRBV4-1 and J usage is TRBJ2-7; 9 bases align to TRBD1. CDR1 and CDR2 (germline): MGHRA, YSYEKL. Unmatched junction bases numbered 16, after V lost 0 bases and J lost 7 bases. The CDR3 consists of 18 residues.

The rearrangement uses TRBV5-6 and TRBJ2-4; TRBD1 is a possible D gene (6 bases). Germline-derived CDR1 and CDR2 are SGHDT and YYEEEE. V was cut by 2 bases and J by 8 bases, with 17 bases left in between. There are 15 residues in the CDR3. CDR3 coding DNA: TGTGCCAGCAGCTTTAGGGGCCCCCCAGGGGACATTCAGTACTTC. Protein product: CASSFRGPPGDIQYF.

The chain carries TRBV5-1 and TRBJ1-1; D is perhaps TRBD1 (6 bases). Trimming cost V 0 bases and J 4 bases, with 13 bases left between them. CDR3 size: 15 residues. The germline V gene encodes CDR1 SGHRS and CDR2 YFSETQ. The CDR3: CASSLEGGRPTEAFF. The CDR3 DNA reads TGCGCCAGCAGCTTGGAAGGGGGTAGGCCCACTGAAGCTTTCTTT.

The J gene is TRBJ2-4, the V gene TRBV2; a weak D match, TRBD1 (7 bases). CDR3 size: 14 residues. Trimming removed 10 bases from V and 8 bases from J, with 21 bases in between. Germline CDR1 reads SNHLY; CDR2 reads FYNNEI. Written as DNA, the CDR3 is TGTGCCACCGGCGGGTGGAGGGGGCATGACATTCAGTACTTC. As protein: CATGGWRGHDIQYF. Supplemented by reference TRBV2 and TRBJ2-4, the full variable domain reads EPEVTQTPSHQVTQMGQEVILRCVPISNHLYFYWYRQILGQKVEFLVSFYNNEISEKSEIFDDQFSVERPDGSNFTLKIRSTKLEDSAMYFCATGGWRGHDIQYFGAGTRLSVL.

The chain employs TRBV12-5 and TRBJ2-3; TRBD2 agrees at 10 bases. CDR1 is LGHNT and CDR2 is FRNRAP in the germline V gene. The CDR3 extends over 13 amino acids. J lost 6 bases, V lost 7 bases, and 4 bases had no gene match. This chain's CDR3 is CASAGLATDTQYF. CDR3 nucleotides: TGTGCTAGTGCGGGACTAGCGACCGATACGCAGTATTTT.

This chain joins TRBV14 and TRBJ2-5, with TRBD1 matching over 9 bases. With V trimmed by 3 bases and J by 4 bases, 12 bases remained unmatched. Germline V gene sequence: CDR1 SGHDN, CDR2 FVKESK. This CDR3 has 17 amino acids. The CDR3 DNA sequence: TGTGCCAGCAGCCAGGCCGGGACAGGGCGGCCGGGAGAGACCCAGTACTTC. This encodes CASSQAGTGRPGETQYF.

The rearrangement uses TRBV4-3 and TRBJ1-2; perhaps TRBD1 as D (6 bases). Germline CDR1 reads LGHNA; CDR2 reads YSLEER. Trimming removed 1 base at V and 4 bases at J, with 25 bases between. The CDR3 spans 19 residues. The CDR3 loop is CASSQASLSGGPLGYGYTF. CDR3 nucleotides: TGCGCCAGCAGCCAAGCCTCCTTATCCGGGGGCCCCCTGGGCTATGGCTACACCTTC.

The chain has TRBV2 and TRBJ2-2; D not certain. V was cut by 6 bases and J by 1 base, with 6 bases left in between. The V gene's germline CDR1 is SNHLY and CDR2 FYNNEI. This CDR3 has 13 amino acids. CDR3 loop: CASSPGNTGELFF. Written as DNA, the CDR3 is TGTGCCAGCAGCCCAGGGAACACCGGGGAGCTGTTTTTT. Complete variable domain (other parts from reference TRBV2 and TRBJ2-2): EPEVTQTPSHQVTQMGQEVILRCVPISNHLYFYWYRQILGQKVEFLVSFYNNEISEKSEIFDDQFSVERPDGSNFTLKIRSTKLEDSAMYFCASSPGNTGELFFGEGSRLTVL.

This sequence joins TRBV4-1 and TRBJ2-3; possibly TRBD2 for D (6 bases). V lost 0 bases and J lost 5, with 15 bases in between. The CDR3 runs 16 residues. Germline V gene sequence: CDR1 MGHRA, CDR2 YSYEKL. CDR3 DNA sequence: TGCGCCAGCAGCCAAGATTGGCGGGGCGGAGGAGATACGCAGTATTTT. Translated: CASSQDWRGGGDTQYF.

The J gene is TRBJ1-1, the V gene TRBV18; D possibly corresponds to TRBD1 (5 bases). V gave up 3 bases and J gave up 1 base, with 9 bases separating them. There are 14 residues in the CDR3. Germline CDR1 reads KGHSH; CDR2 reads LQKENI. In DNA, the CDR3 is TGTGCCAGCTCACCGGGACGGCAGAACACTGAAGCTTTCTTT. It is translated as CASSPGRQNTEAFF.

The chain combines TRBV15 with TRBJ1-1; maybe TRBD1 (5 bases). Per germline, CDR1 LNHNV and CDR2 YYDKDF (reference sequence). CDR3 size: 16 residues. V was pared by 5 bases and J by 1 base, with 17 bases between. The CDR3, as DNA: TGTGCCACCAGCGGACCGGACGGGGCTCGGAACACTGAAGCTTTCTTT. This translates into CATSGPDGARNTEAFF.